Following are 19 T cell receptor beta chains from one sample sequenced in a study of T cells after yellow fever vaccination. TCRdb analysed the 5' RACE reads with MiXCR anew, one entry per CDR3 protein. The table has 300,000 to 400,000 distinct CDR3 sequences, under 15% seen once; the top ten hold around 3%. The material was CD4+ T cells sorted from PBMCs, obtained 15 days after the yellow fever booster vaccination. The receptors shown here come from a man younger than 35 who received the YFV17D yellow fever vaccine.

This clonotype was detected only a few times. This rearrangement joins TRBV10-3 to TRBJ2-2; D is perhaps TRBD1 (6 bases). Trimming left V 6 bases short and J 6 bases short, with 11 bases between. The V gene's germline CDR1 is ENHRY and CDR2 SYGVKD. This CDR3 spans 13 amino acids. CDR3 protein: CAISGQHSGELFF. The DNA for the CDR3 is TGTGCCATCAGCGGACAGCACTCCGGGGAGCTGTTTTTT.

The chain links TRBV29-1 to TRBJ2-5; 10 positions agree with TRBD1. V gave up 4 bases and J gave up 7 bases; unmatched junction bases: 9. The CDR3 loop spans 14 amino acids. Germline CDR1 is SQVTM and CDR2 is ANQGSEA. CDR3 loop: CSVASGTGAGTQYF. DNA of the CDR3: TGCAGCGTTGCTTCCGGGACAGGGGCAGGGACCCAGTACTTC.

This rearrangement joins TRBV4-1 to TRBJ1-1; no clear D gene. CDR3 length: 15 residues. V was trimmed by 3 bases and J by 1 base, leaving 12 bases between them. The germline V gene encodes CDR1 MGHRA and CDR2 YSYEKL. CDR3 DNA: TGCGCCAGCAGCCATTTGGGCAGAAAGAACACTGAAGCTTTCTTT. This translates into CASSHLGRKNTEAFF.

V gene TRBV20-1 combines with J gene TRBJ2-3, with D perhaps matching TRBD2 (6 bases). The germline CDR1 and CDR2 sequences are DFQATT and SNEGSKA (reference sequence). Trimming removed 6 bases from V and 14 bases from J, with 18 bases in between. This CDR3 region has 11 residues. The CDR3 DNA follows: TGCAGTGCGCGGCGGGCGGGGATATTGTATTTT. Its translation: CSARRAGILYF.

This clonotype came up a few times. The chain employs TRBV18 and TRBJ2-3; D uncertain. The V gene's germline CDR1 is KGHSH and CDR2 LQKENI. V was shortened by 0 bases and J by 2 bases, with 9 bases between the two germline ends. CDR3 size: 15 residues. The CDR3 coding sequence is TGTGCCAGCTCACCACCGTCACCTAACACAGATACGCAGTATTTT. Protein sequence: CASSPPSPNTDTQYF.

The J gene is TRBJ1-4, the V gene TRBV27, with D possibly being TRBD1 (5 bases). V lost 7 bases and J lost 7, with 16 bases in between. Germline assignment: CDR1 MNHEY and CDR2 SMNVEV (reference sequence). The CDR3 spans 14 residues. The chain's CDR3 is CASTRWGKGEKLFF. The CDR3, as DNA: TGTGCCAGCACCCGGTGGGGGAAGGGTGAAAAACTGTTTTTT.

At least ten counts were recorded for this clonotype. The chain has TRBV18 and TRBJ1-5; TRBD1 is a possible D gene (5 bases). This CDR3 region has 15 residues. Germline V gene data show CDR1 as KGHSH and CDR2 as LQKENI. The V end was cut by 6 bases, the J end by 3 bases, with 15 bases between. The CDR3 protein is CASSTAGHHNQPQHF. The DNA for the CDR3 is TGTGCCAGCTCCACCGCTGGACACCACAATCAGCCCCAGCATTTT.

In nucleotides, the CDR3 is TGTGCCAGCAGGCGCGCCGGGACAGCACACACAGATACGCAGTATTTT. It specifies CASRRAGTAHTDTQYF. The chain carries TRBV6-5 and TRBJ2-3; 7 bases fit TRBD1. The CDR3 has 16 amino acids. V dropped 6 bases and J dropped 2; count of bases not matched to a gene: 11. Looked up from germline, CDR1 is MNHEY and CDR2 is SVGAGI.

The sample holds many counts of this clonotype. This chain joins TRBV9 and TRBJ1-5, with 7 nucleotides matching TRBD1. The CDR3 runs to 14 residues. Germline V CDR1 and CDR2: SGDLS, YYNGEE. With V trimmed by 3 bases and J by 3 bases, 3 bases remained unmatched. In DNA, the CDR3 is TGTGCCAGCAGCGCGGGACAGTTCAATCAGCCCCAGCATTTT. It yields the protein CASSAGQFNQPQHF. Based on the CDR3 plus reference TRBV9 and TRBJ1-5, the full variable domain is DSGVTQTPKHLITATGQRVTLRCSPRSGDLSVYWYQQSLDQGLQFLIQYYNGEERAKGNILERFSAQQFPDLHSELNLSSLELGDSALYFCASSAGQFNQPQHFGDGTRLSIL.

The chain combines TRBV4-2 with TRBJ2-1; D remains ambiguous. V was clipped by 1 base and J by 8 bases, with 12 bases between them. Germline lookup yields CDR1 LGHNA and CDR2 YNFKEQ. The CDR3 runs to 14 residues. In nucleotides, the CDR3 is TGTGCCAGCAGCCAAGTCGGTGTTTTGCATGAGCAGTTCTTC. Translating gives CASSQVGVLHEQFF.

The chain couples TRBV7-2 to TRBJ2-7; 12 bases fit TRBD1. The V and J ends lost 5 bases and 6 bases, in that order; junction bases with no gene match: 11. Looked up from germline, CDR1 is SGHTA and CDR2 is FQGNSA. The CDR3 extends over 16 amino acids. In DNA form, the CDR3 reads TGTGCCAGCAGCGTCTCCCCGGGGACAGGGGGCTTCGAGCAGTACGTC. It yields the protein CASSVSPGTGGFEQYV.

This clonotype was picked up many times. The DNA for the CDR3 is TGTGCCAGCAGCCCGCGGGACAGGGGGCCTGGGGCCAACGTCCTGACTTTC. It codes for CASSPRDRGPGANVLTF. This chain joins TRBV7-2 and TRBJ2-6; TRBD1 agrees at 12 bases. J lost 2 bases, V lost 5 bases, and 4 bases had no gene match. Germline CDR1 and CDR2: SGHTA and FQGNSA. The CDR3 consists of 17 residues.

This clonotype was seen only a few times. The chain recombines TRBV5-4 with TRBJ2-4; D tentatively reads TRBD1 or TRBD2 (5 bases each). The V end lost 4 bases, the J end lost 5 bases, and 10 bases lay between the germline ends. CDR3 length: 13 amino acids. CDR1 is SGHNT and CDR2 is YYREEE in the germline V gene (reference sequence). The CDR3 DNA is TGTGCCAGCAGCCTCGGGACGGAAAACATTCAGTACTTC. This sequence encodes CASSLGTENIQYF.

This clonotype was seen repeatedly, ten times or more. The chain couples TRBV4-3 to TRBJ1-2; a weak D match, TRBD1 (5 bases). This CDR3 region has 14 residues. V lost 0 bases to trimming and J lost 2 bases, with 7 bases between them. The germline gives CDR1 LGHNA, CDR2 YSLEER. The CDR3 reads CASSQDWGNYGYTF. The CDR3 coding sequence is TGCGCCAGCAGCCAAGATTGGGGGAACTATGGCTACACCTTC.

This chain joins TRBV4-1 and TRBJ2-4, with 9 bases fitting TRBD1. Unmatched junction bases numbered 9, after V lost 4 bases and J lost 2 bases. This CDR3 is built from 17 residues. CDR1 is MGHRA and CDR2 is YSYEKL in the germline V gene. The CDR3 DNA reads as TGCGCCAGCAGCCTGCCACGACAGGGGGATACCAAAAACATTCAGTACTTC. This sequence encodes CASSLPRQGDTKNIQYF.

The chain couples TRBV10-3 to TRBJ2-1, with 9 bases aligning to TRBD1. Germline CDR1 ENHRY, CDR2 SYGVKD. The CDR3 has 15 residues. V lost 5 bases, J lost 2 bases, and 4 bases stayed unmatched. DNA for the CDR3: TGTGCCATCAGTTTAGACAGGGGGACCTACAATGAGCAGTTCTTC. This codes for CAISLDRGTYNEQFF.

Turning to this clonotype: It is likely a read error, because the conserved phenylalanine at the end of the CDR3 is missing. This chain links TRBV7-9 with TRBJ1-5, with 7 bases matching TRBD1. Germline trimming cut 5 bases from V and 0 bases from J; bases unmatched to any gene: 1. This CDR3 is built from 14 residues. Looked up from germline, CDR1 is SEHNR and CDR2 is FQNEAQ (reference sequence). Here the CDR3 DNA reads TGTGCCAGCAGCCGGGACAGTAGCAATCAGCCCCAGCATATT. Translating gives CASSRDSSNQPQHI.

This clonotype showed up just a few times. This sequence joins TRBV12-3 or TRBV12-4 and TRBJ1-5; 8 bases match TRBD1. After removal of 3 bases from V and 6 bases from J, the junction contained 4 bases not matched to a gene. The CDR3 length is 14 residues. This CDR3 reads CASSFTGGSQPQHF. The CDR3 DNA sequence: TGTGCCAGCAGTTTCACAGGGGGAAGTCAGCCCCAGCATTTT.

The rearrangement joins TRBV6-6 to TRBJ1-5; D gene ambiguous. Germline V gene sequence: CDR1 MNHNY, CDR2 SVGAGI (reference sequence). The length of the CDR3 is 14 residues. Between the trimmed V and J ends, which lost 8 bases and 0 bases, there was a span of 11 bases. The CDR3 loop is CASSPAASNQPQHF. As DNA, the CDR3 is TGTGCCAGCTCCCCCGCGGCTAGCAATCAGCCCCAGCATTTT.